Following are 29 T cell receptor beta chains from one sample sequenced in a study of cytomegalovirus exposure and HLA in healthy donors. The assay was immunoSEQ multiplex PCR, and TCRdb's table has in-frame clones only and misses some. The repertoire includes 150,000 to 180,000 clones, 65% to 90% of them detected once, and about 22% sits in the top ten. Material: PBMCs. These receptors were taken from a man younger than 35 in good health and CMV-seropositive.

The chain is built from TRBV7-2 and TRBJ2-1; D is ambiguous. The CDR3 spans 16 residues. V gave up 5 bases and J gave up 4 bases, with 18 bases separating them. Germline V gene lookup returns CDR1 SGHTA and CDR2 FQGNSA. The DNA of the CDR3 is TGTGCCAGCAGCCCCCACCTCGGCGGCCCATACAATGAGCAGTTCTTC. Its translation: CASSPHLGGPYNEQFF. Full variable domain (outside the CDR3, taken from reference TRBV7-2 and TRBJ2-1): GAGVSQSPSNKVTEKGKDVELRCDPISGHTALYWYRQSLGQGLEFLIYFQGNSAPDKSGLPSDRFSAERTGGSVSTLTIQRTQQEDSAVYLCASSPHLGGPYNEQFFGPGTRLTVL.

This chain joins TRBV16 and TRBJ2-2; no firm D call. The CDR3 runs to 11 residues. Trimming took 7 bases from V and 8 from J, leaving 8 bases between them. Germline V gene lookup returns CDR1 KGHSY and CDR2 FQNENV. CDR3 nucleotide sequence: TGTGCCAGCATCGTACGGGGGGAGCTGTTTTTT. It codes for CASIVRGELFF.

This sequence joins TRBV7-8 and TRBJ2-1; D gene unclear. The CDR3 has 12 amino acids. CDR1 and CDR2 from the germline V gene are SGHVS and FQNEAQ. V was clipped by 5 bases and J by 5 bases, with 7 bases between them. CDR3 bases: TGTGCCAGCAGCGATACTAACAATGAGCAGTTCTTC. It yields the protein CASSDTNNEQFF.

The chain has TRBV6-5 and TRBJ1-5, with 7 bases aligning to TRBD1. V was pared by 7 bases and J by 5 bases, with 11 bases of the junction left unmatched. CDR1 is MNHEY and CDR2 is SVGAGI in the germline V gene. The CDR3 runs to 15 residues. CDR3 bases: TGTGCCAGCACCCCCAGAGCAGGGGGTGATCAGCCCCAGCATTTT. Its translation is CASTPRAGGDQPQHF.

CDR3 sequence reads: CASSAATGGYGYTF. The CDR3 region has the DNA TGTGCCAGCAGCGCCGCGACAGGGGGCTATGGCTACACCTTC. J is TRBJ1-2 and V is TRBV7-3; 9 nucleotides align to TRBD1. V shed 5 bases and J 4 bases; nucleotides not matched to a gene: 5. Germline-derived CDR1 and CDR2 are SGHTA and FQGTGA. This CDR3 contains 14 residues.

The chain is built from TRBV19 and TRBJ1-2; D is ambiguous. This CDR3 is built from 12 residues. The V end lost 4 bases, the J end lost 2 bases, and 5 bases lay between the germline ends. The germline gives CDR1 LNHDA, CDR2 SQIVND (reference sequence). CDR3 amino acids: CASSTLNYGYTF. CDR3 DNA: TGTGCCAGTAGTACGTTGAACTATGGCTACACCTTC.

This chain joins TRBV10-2 and TRBJ1-2; 8 nucleotides align to TRBD1. The CDR3 is made up of 12 amino acids. The trim removed 7 bases at V and 8 bases at J, leaving 6 bases unmatched. CDR1 and CDR2 (germline): WSHSY, SAAADI. The CDR3 sequence is CASTDTGGGYTF. CDR3 sequence (DNA): TGCGCCAGCACCGATACAGGGGGGGGCTACACCTTC.

This chain uses TRBV19 with TRBJ1-2; 7 nucleotides match TRBD1. The CDR3 sequence is 16 residues long. From germline, CDR1 is LNHDA and CDR2 SQIVND (reference sequence). V shed 4 bases and J 0 bases; nucleotides not matched to a gene: 8. The CDR3: CASSKAGTAANYGYTF. The CDR3 DNA reads TGTGCCAGTAGTAAGGCCGGGACAGCTGCTAACTATGGCTACACCTTC.

The chain recombines TRBV2 with TRBJ1-2, with 7 bases matching TRBD1. CDR3 length: 13 residues. Germline lookup yields CDR1 SNHLY and CDR2 FYNNEI. After removal of 6 bases from V and 7 bases from J, the junction contained 8 bases not matched to a gene. The CDR3 nucleotides read TGTGCCAGCAGGATGGGACAGTTAGTTGGCTACACCTTC. Translated, it gives CASRMGQLVGYTF.

The table lists this clone with a count of one. The chain carries TRBV6-5 and TRBJ1-5; 7 bases match TRBD1. The CDR3 contains 13 residues. Germline CDR1 MNHEY, CDR2 SVGAGI. Unmatched junction bases numbered 5, after V lost 6 bases and J lost 6 bases. The CDR3 DNA sequence: TGTGCCAGCAGGAACGACAGGGCTCAGCCCCAGCATTTT. Translating gives CASRNDRAQPQHF.

V usage is TRBV30 and J usage is TRBJ2-7, with TRBD1 as a possible D gene (6 bases). In germline, CDR1 is GTSNPN, CDR2 SVGIG (reference sequence). The CDR3 runs 14 residues. V was cut by 6 bases and J by 3 bases, with 18 bases left in between. The CDR3 DNA is TGTGCCTGCCCGAAACAGGGAGCAGGCTACGAGCAGTACTTC. It yields the protein CACPKQGAGYEQYF.

The CDR3 nucleotides are TGTGCCAGCCAGGGGGTGAACACCGGGGAGCTGTTTTTT. It codes for CASQGVNTGELFF. This chain joins TRBV11-3 and TRBJ2-2, with 7 positions matching TRBD1. Trimming at V came to 8 bases and at J to 1 base, leaving 1 base not matched to a gene. The CDR3 is 13 amino acids. CDR1 is SGHNT and CDR2 is YENEEA in the germline V gene.

The V gene is TRBV2, the J gene TRBJ2-4; 7 bases align to TRBD1. J was trimmed by 6 bases and V by 6 bases; bases with no gene match: 5. The CDR3 covers 13 residues. CDR1 SNHLY and CDR2 FYNNEI come from the germline V gene. CDR3 coding DNA: TGTGCCAGCAGGAGAGGGGGCGCAAACATTCAGTACTTC. Protein sequence: CASRRGGANIQYF.

The chain is built from TRBV18 and TRBJ2-3; a possible D gene is TRBD1 (5 bases). V lost 1 base and J 0 bases, leaving 11 bases between the germline ends. Per the germline V gene, CDR1 is KGHSH and CDR2 is LQKENI. The CDR3 contains 16 residues. This chain's CDR3 is CASSPQGPLSTDTQYF. Here the CDR3 DNA reads TGTGCCAGCTCACCACAGGGGCCCTTAAGCACAGATACGCAGTATTTT.

This clone was picked up one time. This chain uses TRBV6-5 with TRBJ2-7; TRBD1 matches at 7 bases. Per the germline V gene, CDR1 is MNHEY and CDR2 is SVGAGI. V lost 7 bases and J lost 2; bases outside the gene matches: 8. CDR3 length: 14 amino acids. The CDR3 bases are TGTGCCAGCACTTCCGGCGGACAGGCCTACGAGCAGTACTTC. Its translation: CASTSGGQAYEQYF.

This chain connects TRBV2 to TRBJ1-1; D is ambiguous. The germline CDR1 and CDR2 sequences are SNHLY and FYNNEI. V dropped 5 bases and J dropped 0 bases, with 7 bases sitting between them. The length of the CDR3 is 13 residues. CDR3 loop: CASSSGMNTEAFF. The CDR3 DNA reads as TGTGCCAGCAGTTCGGGGATGAACACTGAAGCTTTCTTT.

The V gene is TRBV6-5, the J gene TRBJ1-4; no clear D. Per the germline V gene, CDR1 is MNHEY and CDR2 is SVGAGI. The V end lost 5 bases, the J end lost 8 bases, and 9 bases lay between the germline ends. The CDR3 has 12 amino acids. The DNA of the CDR3 is TGTGCCAGCAGTCCCCGGAGGGAAAAACTGTTTTTT. This gives the protein CASSPRREKLFF.

The V call is TRBV25-1, the J call TRBJ1-4; TRBD1 agrees at 8 bases. In germline, CDR1 is MGHDK, CDR2 SYGVNS. CDR3 length equals 13 residues. V shed 6 bases, J shed 4 bases, and the junction held 1 base outside the gene matches. The CDR3 DNA reads TGTGCCAGCAGGGACAGGGTTAATGAAAAACTGTTTTTT. As protein: CASRDRVNEKLFF.

This clone was found a few times. The V call is TRBV18, the J call TRBJ1-2; 8 bases map to TRBD1. The CDR3 covers 14 residues. J was trimmed by 8 bases and V by 3 bases; bases with no gene match: 8. Germline V gene sequence: CDR1 KGHSH, CDR2 LQKENI. The CDR3 DNA sequence: TGTGCCAGCTCACCCCCCGGGACAGGTGACGGCTACACCTTC. Amino acids: CASSPPGTGDGYTF.

The chain recombines TRBV6-5 with TRBJ1-1; 8 bases agree with TRBD1. The CDR3 loop spans 14 amino acids. The germline gives CDR1 MNHEY, CDR2 SVGAGI. Trimming removed 4 bases from V and 4 bases from J; junction bases left unmatched: 5. CDR3 protein: CASSWGQEGTEAFF. DNA of the CDR3: TGTGCCAGCAGTTGGGGACAGGAAGGCACTGAAGCTTTCTTT.

This chain joins TRBV4-2 and TRBJ2-3; D unresolved. Trimming took 4 bases from V and 1 from J, leaving 9 bases between them. The V gene's germline CDR1 is LGHNA and CDR2 YNFKEQ. This CDR3 spans 14 amino acids. The CDR3 region is CASSLNQGTDTQYF. The CDR3 DNA is TGTGCCAGCAGCCTAAACCAGGGCACAGATACGCAGTATTTT.

The V call is TRBV27, the J call TRBJ2-3, with TRBD1 matching 7 bases. Germline-derived CDR1 and CDR2 are MNHEY and SMNVEV (reference sequence). Germline trimming cut 1 base from V and 2 bases from J; bases unmatched to any gene: 6. The CDR3 loop spans 16 amino acids. In DNA, the CDR3 is TGTGCCAGCAGTTTATTCCCGGGACAGCCCACAGATACGCAGTATTTT. Protein sequence: CASSLFPGQPTDTQYF.

This chain joins TRBV7-3 and TRBJ2-3, with a tentative D call TRBD1 (6 bases). Between the trimmed V and J ends, which lost 4 bases and 7 bases, there was a span of 18 bases. The CDR3 has 15 residues. Germline CDR1 reads SGHTA; CDR2 reads FQGTGA. The CDR3 region is CASSSRPNRDHTQYF. The DNA for the CDR3 is TGTGCCAGCAGCTCCCGACCTAACAGGGATCATACGCAGTATTTT.

The CDR3 region has the DNA TGCGCCAGCGGCCTTAGCGGGGGCGATGAGACCCAGTACTTC. Its protein product is CASGLSGGDETQYF. The chain is built from TRBV5-1 and TRBJ2-5; 9 nucleotides agree with TRBD2. Germline V gene lookup returns CDR1 SGHRS and CDR2 YFSETQ. The CDR3 consists of 14 residues. V dropped 7 bases and J dropped 5; count of bases not matched to a gene: 9.

V gene TRBV10-3 combines with J gene TRBJ2-7, with TRBD2 matching over 12 bases. The CDR3 runs 16 residues. The germline V gene has CDR1 ENHRY and CDR2 SYGVKD. V shed 2 bases and J 4 bases; nucleotides not matched to a gene: 6. CDR3 protein: CAISEAAGLAGYEQYF. The DNA for the CDR3 is TGTGCCATCAGTGAGGCTGCCGGACTAGCGGGATACGAGCAGTACTTC.

This clone was observed a few times. V gene TRBV7-9 combines with J gene TRBJ2-5, with TRBD1 identical over 10 bases. Germline-derived CDR1 and CDR2 are SEHNR and FQNEAQ (reference sequence). The CDR3 is 17 residues long. The junction had 14 bases not matched to a gene; V was cut back by 5 bases and J by 5 bases. Written as DNA, the CDR3 is TGTGCCAGCAGCCTCTACGGGGGACAGGGGTTCGGGGAGACCCAGTACTTC. Translated, it gives CASSLYGGQGFGETQYF.

The V call is TRBV7-9, the J call TRBJ1-2; a weak D match, TRBD1 (6 bases). The CDR3 consists of 16 residues. Trimming took 2 bases from V and 0 from J, leaving 13 bases between them. Germline V gene sequence: CDR1 SEHNR, CDR2 FQNEAQ (reference sequence). Here the CDR3 DNA reads TGTGCCAGCAGCTTAACAGGGTCAAGGACTAACTATGGCTACACCTTC. It encodes CASSLTGSRTNYGYTF.

This clone was counted between two and nine times. CDR3 in DNA: TGTGCCAGCAGTTCGGAGGGGTATCGTTCACCCCTCCACTTT. As protein: CASSSEGYRSPLHF. J is TRBJ1-6 and V is TRBV27; a possible D gene is TRBD1 (5 bases). Trimming took 4 bases from V and 9 from J, leaving 13 bases between them. This CDR3 is built from 14 residues. The germline CDR1 and CDR2 sequences are MNHEY and SMNVEV (reference sequence).

The V gene is TRBV9, the J gene TRBJ2-1; 12 bases map to TRBD2. Germline V gene lookup returns CDR1 SGDLS and CDR2 YYNGEE. J gave up 5 bases and V 3 bases, and 3 bases lay outside the gene matches. The CDR3 is made up of 15 amino acids. The CDR3 DNA follows: TGTGCCAGCAGCGCTAGCGGGGGGGCCAACAATGAGCAGTTCTTC. Its protein is CASSASGGANNEQFF.